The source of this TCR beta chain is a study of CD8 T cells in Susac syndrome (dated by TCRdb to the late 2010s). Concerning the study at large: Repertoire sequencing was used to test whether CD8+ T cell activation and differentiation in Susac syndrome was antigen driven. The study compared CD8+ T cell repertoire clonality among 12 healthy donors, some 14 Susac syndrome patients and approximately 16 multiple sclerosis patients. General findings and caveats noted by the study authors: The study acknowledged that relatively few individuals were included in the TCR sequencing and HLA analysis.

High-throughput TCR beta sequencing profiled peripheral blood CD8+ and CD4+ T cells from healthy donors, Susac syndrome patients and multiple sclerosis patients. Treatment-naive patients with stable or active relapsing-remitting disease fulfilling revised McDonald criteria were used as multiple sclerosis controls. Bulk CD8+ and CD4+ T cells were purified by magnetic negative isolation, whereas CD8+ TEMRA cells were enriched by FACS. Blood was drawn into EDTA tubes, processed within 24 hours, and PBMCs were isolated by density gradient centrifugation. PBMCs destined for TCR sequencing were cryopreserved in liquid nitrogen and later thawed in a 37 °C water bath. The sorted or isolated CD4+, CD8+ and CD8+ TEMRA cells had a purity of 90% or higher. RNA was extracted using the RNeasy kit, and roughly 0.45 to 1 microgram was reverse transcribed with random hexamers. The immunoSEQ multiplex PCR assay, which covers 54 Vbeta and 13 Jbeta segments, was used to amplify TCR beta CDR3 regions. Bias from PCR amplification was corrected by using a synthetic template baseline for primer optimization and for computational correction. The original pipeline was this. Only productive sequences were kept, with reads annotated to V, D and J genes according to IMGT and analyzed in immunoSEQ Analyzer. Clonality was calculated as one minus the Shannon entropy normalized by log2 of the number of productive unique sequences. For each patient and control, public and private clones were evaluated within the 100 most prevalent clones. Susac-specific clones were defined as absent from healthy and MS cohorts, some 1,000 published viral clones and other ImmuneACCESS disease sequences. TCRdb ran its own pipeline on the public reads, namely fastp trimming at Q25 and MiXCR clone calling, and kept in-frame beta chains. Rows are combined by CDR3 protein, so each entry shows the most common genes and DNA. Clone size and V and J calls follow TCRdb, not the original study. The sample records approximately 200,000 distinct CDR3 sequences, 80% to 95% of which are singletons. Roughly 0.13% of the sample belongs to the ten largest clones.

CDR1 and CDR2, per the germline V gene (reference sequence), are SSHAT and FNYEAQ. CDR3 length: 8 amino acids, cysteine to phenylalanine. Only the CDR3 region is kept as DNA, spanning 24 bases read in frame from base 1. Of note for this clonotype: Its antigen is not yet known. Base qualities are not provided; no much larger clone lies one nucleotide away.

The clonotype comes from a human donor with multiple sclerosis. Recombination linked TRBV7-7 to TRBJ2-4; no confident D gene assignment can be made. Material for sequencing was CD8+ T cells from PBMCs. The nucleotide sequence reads TGTGTTATAGGCATTCAGTACTTC. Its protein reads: CVIGIQYF. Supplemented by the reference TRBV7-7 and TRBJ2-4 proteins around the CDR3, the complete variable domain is GAGVSQSPRYKVTKRGQDVTLRCDPISSHATLYWYQQALGQGPEFLTYFNYEAQPDKSGLPSDRFSAERPEGSISTLTIQRTEQRDSAMYRCVIGIQYFGAGTRLSVL.